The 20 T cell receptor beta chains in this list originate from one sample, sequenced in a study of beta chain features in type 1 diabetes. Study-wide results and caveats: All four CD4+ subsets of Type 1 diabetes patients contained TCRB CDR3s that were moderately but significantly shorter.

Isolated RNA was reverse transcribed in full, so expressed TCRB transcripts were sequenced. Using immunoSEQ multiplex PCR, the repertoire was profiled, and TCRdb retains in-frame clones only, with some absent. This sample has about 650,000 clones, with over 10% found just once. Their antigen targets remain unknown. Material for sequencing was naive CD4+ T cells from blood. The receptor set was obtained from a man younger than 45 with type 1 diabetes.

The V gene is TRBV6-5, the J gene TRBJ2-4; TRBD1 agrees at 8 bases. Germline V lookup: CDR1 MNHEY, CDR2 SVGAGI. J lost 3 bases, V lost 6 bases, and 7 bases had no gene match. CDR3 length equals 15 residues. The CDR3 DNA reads TGTGCCAGCAGCACAGCACAGGGGGGCAAAAACATTCAGTACTTC. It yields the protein CASSTAQGGKNIQYF.

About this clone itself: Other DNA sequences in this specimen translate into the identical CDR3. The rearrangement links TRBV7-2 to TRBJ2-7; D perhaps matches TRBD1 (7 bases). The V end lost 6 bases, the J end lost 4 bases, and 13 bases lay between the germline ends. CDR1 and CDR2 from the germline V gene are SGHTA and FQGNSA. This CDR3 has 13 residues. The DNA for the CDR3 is TGTGCCAGCAGTTCCTCAGGGGGGTACGAGCAGTACTTC. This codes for CASSSSGGYEQYF.

The CDR3 coding sequence is TGTGCCAGCAGCACAAGATCCACCGGGGAGCTGTTTTTT. Amino acid sequence: CASSTRSTGELFF. This chain uses TRBV6-6 with TRBJ2-2; D unresolved. CDR3 length: 13 residues. Germline V gene lookup returns CDR1 MNHNY and CDR2 SVGAGI (reference sequence). Trimming left V 6 bases short and J 4 bases short, with 9 bases between.

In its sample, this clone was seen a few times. CDR3 amino acids: CASNRQGGLMNTEAFF. The CDR3 DNA is TGTGCCAGCAACCGACAGGGTGGCCTCATGAACACTGAAGCTTTCTTT. The gene calls are TRBV5-4 and TRBJ1-1; 7 nucleotides agree with TRBD1. CDR3 size: 16 residues. The ends lost 6 bases at V and 0 bases at J; junction bases unmatched: 11. Germline assignment: CDR1 SGHNT and CDR2 YYREEE (reference sequence).

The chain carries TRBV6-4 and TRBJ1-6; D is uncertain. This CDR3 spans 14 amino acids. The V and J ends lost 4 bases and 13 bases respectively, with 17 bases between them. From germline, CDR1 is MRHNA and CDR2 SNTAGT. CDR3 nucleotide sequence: TGTGCCAGCAGTGCGGACGAAAAGGGAAGTCCCCTCCACTTT. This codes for CASSADEKGSPLHF.

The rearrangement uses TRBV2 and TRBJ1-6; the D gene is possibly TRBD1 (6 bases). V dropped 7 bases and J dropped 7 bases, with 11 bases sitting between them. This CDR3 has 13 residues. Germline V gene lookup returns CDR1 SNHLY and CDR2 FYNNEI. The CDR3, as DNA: TGTGCCAGCACGGGGGCCCCGAATTCACCCCTCCACTTT. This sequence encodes CASTGAPNSPLHF.

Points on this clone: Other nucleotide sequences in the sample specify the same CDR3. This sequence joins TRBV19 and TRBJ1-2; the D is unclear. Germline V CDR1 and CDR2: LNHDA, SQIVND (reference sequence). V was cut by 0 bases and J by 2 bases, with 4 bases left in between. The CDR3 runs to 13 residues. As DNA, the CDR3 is TGTGCCAGTAGTATAGAGGGGAACTATGGCTACACCTTC. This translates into CASSIEGNYGYTF.

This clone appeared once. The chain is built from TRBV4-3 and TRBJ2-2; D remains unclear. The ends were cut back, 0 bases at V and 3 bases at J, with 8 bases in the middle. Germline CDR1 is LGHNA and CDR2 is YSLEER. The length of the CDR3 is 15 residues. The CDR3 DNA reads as TGCGCCAGCAGCCAAGAAACACATTACACCGGGGAGCTGTTTTTT. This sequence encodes CASSQETHYTGELFF.

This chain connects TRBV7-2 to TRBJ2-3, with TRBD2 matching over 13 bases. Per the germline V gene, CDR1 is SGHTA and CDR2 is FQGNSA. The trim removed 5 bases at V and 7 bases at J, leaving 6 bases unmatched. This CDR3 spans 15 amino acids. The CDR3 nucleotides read TGTGCCAGCAGCCCAACTAGCGGGGGGGCCCATACGCAGTATTTT. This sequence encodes CASSPTSGGAHTQYF.

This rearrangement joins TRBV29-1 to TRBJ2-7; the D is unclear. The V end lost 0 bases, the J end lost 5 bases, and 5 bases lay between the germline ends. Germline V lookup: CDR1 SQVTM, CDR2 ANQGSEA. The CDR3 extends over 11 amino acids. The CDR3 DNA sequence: TGCAGCGTTGAAGATAATAACGAGCAGTACTTC. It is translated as CSVEDNNEQYF.

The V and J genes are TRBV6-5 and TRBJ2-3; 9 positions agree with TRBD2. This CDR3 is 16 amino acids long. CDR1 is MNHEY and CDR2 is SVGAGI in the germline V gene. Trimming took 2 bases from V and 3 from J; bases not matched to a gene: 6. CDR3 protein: CASSYRGGAKTDTQYF. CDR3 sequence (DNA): TGTGCCAGCAGTTACCGCGGGGGGGCCAAAACAGATACGCAGTATTTT.

The CDR3 sequence: CSASGGIEQYF. The CDR3 DNA reads as TGCAGTGCTAGCGGGGGCATCGAGCAGTACTTC. This chain uses TRBV20-1 with TRBJ2-7; D tentatively reads TRBD1 or TRBD2 (6 bases each). This CDR3 contains 11 residues. V lost 3 bases and J 6 bases, leaving 9 bases between the germline ends. Germline assignment: CDR1 DFQATT and CDR2 SNEGSKA (reference sequence).

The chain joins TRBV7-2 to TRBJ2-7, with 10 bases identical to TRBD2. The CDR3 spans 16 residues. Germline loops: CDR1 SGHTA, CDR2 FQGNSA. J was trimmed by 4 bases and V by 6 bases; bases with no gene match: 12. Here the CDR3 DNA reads TGTGCCAGCAGTCGTCCGACAGGGACTAGCGCTTACGAGCAGTACTTC. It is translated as CASSRPTGTSAYEQYF. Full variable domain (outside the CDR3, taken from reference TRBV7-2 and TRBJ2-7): GAGVSQSPSNKVTEKGKDVELRCDPISGHTALYWYRQSLGQGLEFLIYFQGNSAPDKSGLPSDRFSAERTGGSVSTLTIQRTQQEDSAVYLCASSRPTGTSAYEQYFGPGTRLTVT.

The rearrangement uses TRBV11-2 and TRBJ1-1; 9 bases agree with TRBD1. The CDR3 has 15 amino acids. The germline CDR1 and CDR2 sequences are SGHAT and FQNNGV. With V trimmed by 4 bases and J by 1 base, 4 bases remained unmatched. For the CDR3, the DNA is TGTGCCAGCAGCTACCAGGACAGGGGGAACACTGAAGCTTTCTTT. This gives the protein CASSYQDRGNTEAFF.

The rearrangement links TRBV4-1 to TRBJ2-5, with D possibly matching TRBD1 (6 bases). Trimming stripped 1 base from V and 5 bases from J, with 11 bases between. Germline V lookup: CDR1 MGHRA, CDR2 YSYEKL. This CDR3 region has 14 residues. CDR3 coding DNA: TGCGCCAGCAGCCAAGCAGACAGGAAGGAGACCCAGTACTTC. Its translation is CASSQADRKETQYF.

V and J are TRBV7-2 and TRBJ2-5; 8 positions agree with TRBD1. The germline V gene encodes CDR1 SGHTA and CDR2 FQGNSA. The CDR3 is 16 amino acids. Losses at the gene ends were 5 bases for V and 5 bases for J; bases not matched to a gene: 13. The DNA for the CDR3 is TGTGCCAGCAGCCCAACAGGACAGGGCGCCCACGAGACCCAGTACTTC. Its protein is CASSPTGQGAHETQYF.

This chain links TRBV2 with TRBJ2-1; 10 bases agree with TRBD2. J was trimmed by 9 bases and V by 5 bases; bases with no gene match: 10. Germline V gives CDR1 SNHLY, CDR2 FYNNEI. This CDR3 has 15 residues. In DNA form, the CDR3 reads TGTGCCAGCAGTCGGACTAGCGGATTCGGCGGTGAGCAGTTCTTC. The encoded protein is CASSRTSGFGGEQFF.

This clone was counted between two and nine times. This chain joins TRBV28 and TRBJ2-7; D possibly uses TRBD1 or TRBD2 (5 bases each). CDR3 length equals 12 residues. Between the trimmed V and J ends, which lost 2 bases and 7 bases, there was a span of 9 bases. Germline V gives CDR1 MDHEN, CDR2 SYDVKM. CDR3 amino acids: CASSLGGSEQYF. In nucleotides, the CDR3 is TGTGCCAGCAGTTTAGGGGGAAGTGAGCAGTACTTC. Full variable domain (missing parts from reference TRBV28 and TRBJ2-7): DVKVTQSSRYLVKRTGEKVFLECVQDMDHENMFWYRQDPGLGLRLIYFSYDVKMKEKGDIPEGYSVSREKKERFSLILESASTNQTSMYLCASSLGGSEQYFGPGTRLTVT.

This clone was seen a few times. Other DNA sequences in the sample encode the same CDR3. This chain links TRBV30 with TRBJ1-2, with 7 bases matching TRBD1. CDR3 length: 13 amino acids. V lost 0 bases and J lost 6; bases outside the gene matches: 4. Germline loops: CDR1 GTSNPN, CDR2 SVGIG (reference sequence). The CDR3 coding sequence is TGTGCCTGGAGTGTATCAGGGGGGAATGGCTACACCTTC. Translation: CAWSVSGGNGYTF.

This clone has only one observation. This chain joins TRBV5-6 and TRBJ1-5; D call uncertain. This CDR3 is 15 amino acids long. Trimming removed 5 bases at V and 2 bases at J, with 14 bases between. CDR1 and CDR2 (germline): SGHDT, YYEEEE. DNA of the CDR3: TGTGCCAGCAGTCGCCTGGACGGTGGCAATCAGCCCCAGCATTTT. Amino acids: CASSRLDGGNQPQHF.